This T cell receptor (beta chain) was retrieved from a study of T cells in localized non-small cell lung cancer. Study-level findings and limits: Without multi-region sequencing, intratumor heterogeneity could not be excluded.

CDR1 SGHAT and CDR2 FQNNGV come from the germline V gene. The CDR3 is made up of 13 amino acids. V lost 5 bases to trimming and J lost 3 bases, with 10 bases between them. Generated by immunoSEQ multiplex PCR, the TCRdb table keeps only in-frame clones and is missing some. This sample has tens of thousands of clones, with roughly 91% found just once. Remarks on this clone: As yet, its antigen is unknown.

This material consisted of peripheral blood, taken before any cancer treatment. The chain couples TRBV11-2 to TRBJ1-1, with no clear D. This sequence originates from a male donor at least 60 years old with stage I lung adenocarcinoma. The CDR3 sequence is CASSLIGYTEAFF. In DNA form, the CDR3 reads TGTGCCAGCAGCCTAATAGGGTACACTGAAGCTTTCTTT.